The rows below give T cell receptor beta chains drawn from one sample of a study of radiotherapy plus CTLA-4 blockade in lung cancer. The assay was immunoSEQ multiplex PCR, and TCRdb's table has in-frame clones only and misses some. Of 14,000 to 15,000 clones in the sample, 72% were seen once. This sample comprised peripheral blood, obtained from a patient treated with radiotherapy plus ipilimumab. The receptors were gathered from a human donor with non-small cell lung cancer whose response to radiotherapy plus ipilimumab could not be evaluated. CDR3s include the opening cysteine and the closing phenylalanine or tryptophan. Fields, in order: V gene, J gene, D gene, clone size, CDR3 DNA, CDR3 protein. A D gene is named only where the DNA matches it firmly. Size is omitted from some rows. Given values are once, few, many or a class for expanded clones.

>TRBV19|TRBJ1-2|NA|NA
TGTGCCAGTAGTGCTGACAAACAGGGAATGTTTGGCTACACCTTC
CASSADKQGMFGYTF
>TRBV6-1|TRBJ2-5|TRBD2|NA
TGTGCCAGCAGTGAAATAGCGGGGGGGCATCGTCAAGAGACCCAGTACTTC
CASSEIAGGHRQETQYF
>TRBV30|TRBJ1-5|TRBD1|NA
TGTGCCTGGAGTGCAGGGACAGGTAGCAATCAGCCCCAGCATTTT
CAWSAGTGSNQPQHF
>TRBV2|TRBJ2-7|NA|NA
TGTGCCAGCGGTGACCTGAGCTCCTACGAGCAGTACTTC
CASGDLSSYEQYF
>TRBV18|TRBJ2-1|NA|NA
TGTGCCAGCTCACCTCGGGTCAGCTCCTACAATGAGCAGTTCTTC
CASSPRVSSYNEQFF
>TRBV5-1|TRBJ2-2|TRBD1|NA
TGCGCCAGCAGCTTGGTTAGTCCGAGGGCAGGGGGCATCGGGGAGCTGTTTTTT
CASSLVSPRAGGIGELFF
>TRBV6-6|TRBJ2-6|NA|NA
TGTGCCAGCGATGCAGGCTCTGGGGCCAACGTCCTGACTTTC
CASDAGSGANVLTF
>TRBV27|TRBJ1-2|NA|NA
TGTGCCAGCAGTTTCTCGCGGGCAAGCTATGGCTACACCTTC
CASSFSRASYGYTF
>TRBV15|TRBJ1-5|NA|NA
TGTGCCACCAGCTCCCAGGGTGGTAGCAATCAGCCCCAGCATTTT
CATSSQGGSNQPQHF
>TRBV4-1|TRBJ2-5|TRBD2|NA
TGCGCCAGCAGCCATTCGAGAACCAGCGGGGGGGAGACCCAGTACTTC
CASSHSRTSGGETQYF
>TRBV9|TRBJ1-1|NA|NA
TGTGCCAGCAGCGACTACTTGGCGCCGGAGGGAGCTTTCTTT
CASSDYLAPEGAFF
>TRBV7-3|TRBJ1-2|NA|NA
TGTGCCAGCAGCCCAGGTGGGGGACTTAACTATGGCTACACCTTC
CASSPGGGLNYGYTF
>TRBV11-2|TRBJ1-2|NA|few
TGTGCCAGCAGTCCCCACAGGGACGGCTACACCTTC
CASSPHRDGYTF
>TRBV19|TRBJ2-2|NA|NA
TGTGCCAGTAGTATACTTCCAGGTAACACCGGGGAGCTGTTTTTT
CASSILPGNTGELFF
>TRBV9|TRBJ2-1|TRBD2|NA
TGTGCCAGCAGCGTAGCAGCGGGGGAGTTCTCCTACAATGAGCAGTTCTTC
CASSVAAGEFSYNEQFF
>TRBV11-2|TRBJ2-5|NA|NA
TGTGCCAGCAGCTTAGATCGGGAGACCCAGTACTTC
CASSLDRETQYF
>TRBV7-9|TRBJ1-5|NA|NA
TGTGCCAGCAGCCAGGGGTCTAATAGCAATCAGCCCCAGCATTTT
CASSQGSNSNQPQHF
>TRBV6-4|TRBJ1-5|NA|NA
TGTGCCAGCAGTGAATCACAGGGAAGCGGCAATCAGCCCCAGCATTTT
CASSESQGSGNQPQHF
>TRBV4-1|TRBJ1-2|TRBD1|NA
TGCGCCAGCAGCCAGGCCGGGACAGGGGGGTTTGGCTACACCTTC
CASSQAGTGGFGYTF
>TRBV10-1|TRBJ1-2|NA|few
TGCGCCAGCAGTGAGTCTACCGGTCGAAACTATGGCTACACCTTC
CASSESTGRNYGYTF
>TRBV7-3|TRBJ2-7|NA|NA
TGTGCCAGCAGCCCCACCCCAGGGAAAGGCTACGAGCAGTACTTC
CASSPTPGKGYEQYF
>TRBV2|TRBJ2-7|TRBD1|few
TGTGCCAGCAGTTTAAAAGGACAGGGGGCTGGAGAGCAGTACTTC
CASSLKGQGAGEQYF
>TRBV29-1|TRBJ2-7|TRBD2|once
TGCAGCGTTGAAGGTAGCGGGGGAGCCGAGCAGTACTTC
CSVEGSGGAEQYF
>TRBV7-2|TRBJ2-3|NA|NA
TGTGCCACCCACTATCCTAGCACAGATACGCAGTATTTT
CATHYPSTDTQYF
>TRBV19|TRBJ1-1|NA|NA
TGTGCCAGTAGTGAAATAAGGACAGTCGAAGCTTTCTTT
CASSEIRTVEAFF
>TRBV27|TRBJ2-1|TRBD1|NA
TGTGCCAGCAGGGGGGGACAGGGCTCCTACAATGAGCAGTTCTTC
CASRGGQGSYNEQFF
>TRBV27|TRBJ2-5|NA|NA
TGTGCCAGCAGTTCTAACCCGATCCAAGAGACCCAGTACTTC
CASSSNPIQETQYF
>TRBV5-6|TRBJ2-3|TRBD2|NA
TGTGCCAGCAGCTTCCCGACTAGCGCAGATACGCAGTATTTT
CASSFPTSADTQYF
>TRBV9|TRBJ2-2|NA|NA
TGTGCCAGCAGCCCTAGGGGAACTCAGAACACCGGGGAGCTGTTTTTT
CASSPRGTQNTGELFF
>TRBV19|TRBJ2-7|NA|few
TGTGCCAGTAGTATAGCGGGGGCAGGGGGCTACGAGCAGTACTTC
CASSIAGAGGYEQYF
>TRBV15|TRBJ2-5|NA|NA
TGTGCCACCAGCACCGGGGACAACCAAGAGACCCAGTACTTC
CATSTGDNQETQYF
>TRBV2|TRBJ1-3|NA|medium-sized
TGTGCCAGCACTATTGGACAGATCTCTGGAAACACCATATATTTT
CASTIGQISGNTIYF
>TRBV14|TRBJ1-6|NA|NA
TGTGCCAGCAGCCAAGTACGGGGTGAGGATTCACCCCTCCACTTT
CASSQVRGEDSPLHF
>TRBV27|TRBJ2-7|NA|NA
TGTGCCAGCAGTTTACGGGGGGAGCAGTACTTC
CASSLRGEQYF
>TRBV29-1|TRBJ1-2|NA|NA
TGCAGCGACCTGGACACAGGGAACTATGGCTACACCTTC
CSDLDTGNYGYTF
>TRBV7-3|TRBJ2-1|NA|once
TGTGCCAGCAGCTTAAGTCCCCCCCCCTGGACAGCTAACAATGAGCAGTTCTTC
CASSLSPPPWTANNEQFF
>TRBV28|TRBJ1-5|NA|NA
TGTGCCAGCAGTTTAGGCAGGGACTATCAGCCCCAGCATTTT
CASSLGRDYQPQHF
>TRBV6-5|TRBJ1-2|NA|NA
TGTGCCAGCCAGGGTGGCTATGGCTACACCTTC
CASQGGYGYTF
>TRBV10-1|TRBJ1-4|NA|few
TGCGCCAGCAGTGAGTCGATCCGATCTACCAATGAAAAACTGTTTTTT
CASSESIRSTNEKLFF
>TRBV18|TRBJ1-5|TRBD1|few
TGTGCCAGCTCCCCGGGACAGGCTGGTAGTCAGCCCCAGCATTTT
CASSPGQAGSQPQHF
>TRBV5-8|TRBJ1-3|NA|NA
TGTGCCAGCAGCAAAGGACAGCGCTCTGGAAACACCATATATTTT
CASSKGQRSGNTIYF
>TRBV5-6|TRBJ1-2|NA|NA
TGTGCCAGCAGCTCTTTCTATGGCTACACCTTC
CASSSFYGYTF
>TRBV18|TRBJ2-6|TRBD1|NA
TGTGCCAGCTCGCCTAACTCAGGGGGTTCTGGGGCCAACGTCCTGACTTTC
CASSPNSGGSGANVLTF
>TRBV5-1|TRBJ1-3|NA|NA
TGCGCCAGCAGCGCACTGGGCCAAAACACCATATATTTT
CASSALGQNTIYF
>TRBV10-1|TRBJ2-7|TRBD2|few
TGCGCCAGCAGTCCAGCGGGGGGATACTACGAGCAGTACTTC
CASSPAGGYYEQYF
>TRBV28|TRBJ1-1|NA|few
TGTGCCAGCAGAACGGAGATGAACACTGAAGCTTTCTTT
CASRTEMNTEAFF
>TRBV6-4|TRBJ1-2|NA|few
TGTGCCAGCAGTGACGAGGGCTATGGCTACACCTTC
CASSDEGYGYTF
>TRBV30|TRBJ2-5|NA|NA
TGTGCCTGGACCAATGATAAATTCGGGGGGCGGGAGACCCAGTACTTC
CAWTNDKFGGRETQYF
>TRBV7-8|TRBJ2-1|TRBD2|NA
TGTGCCAGCAGCCCATATTATAGCGGGGAGGGTTATAATGAGCAGTTCTTC
CASSPYYSGEGYNEQFF
>TRBV10-3|TRBJ2-1|TRBD2|NA
TGTGCCATCAGCCGACTAGCGGGGGAGGGCGATGAGCAGTTCTTC
CAISRLAGEGDEQFF
>TRBV2|TRBJ1-2|NA|once
TGTGCCAGCACCCAGACCCTGGACAGTTCATATGGCTACACCTTC
CASTQTLDSSYGYTF
>TRBV10-2|TRBJ1-3|NA|NA
TGCGCCAGCAGTGAGTCGGGGGGGGTCTCTGGAAACACCATATATTTT
CASSESGGVSGNTIYF
>TRBV4-2|TRBJ1-1|TRBD1|NA
TGTGCCAGCAGCCAAAGCAGGGGGGACAGGGGGAACACTGAAGCTTTCTTT
CASSQSRGDRGNTEAFF
>TRBV9|TRBJ2-5|TRBD2|once
TGTGCCAGCAGCGCCGGGACTAGCGGGGGGCGAGAAGAGACCCAGTACTTC
CASSAGTSGGREETQYF
>TRBV18|TRBJ1-4|NA|NA
TGTGCCAGCTCACGGGACACGTCAACAACTAATGAAAAACTGTTTTTT
CASSRDTSTTNEKLFF
>TRBV6-5|TRBJ2-2|NA|NA
TGTGCCAGCAGTTACTCGATAGGGAGCGGGGAGCTGTTTTTT
CASSYSIGSGELFF
>TRBV6-1|TRBJ1-2|NA|NA
TGTGCCAGCAGTGTCTTGGAGGGCTACACCTTC
CASSVLEGYTF